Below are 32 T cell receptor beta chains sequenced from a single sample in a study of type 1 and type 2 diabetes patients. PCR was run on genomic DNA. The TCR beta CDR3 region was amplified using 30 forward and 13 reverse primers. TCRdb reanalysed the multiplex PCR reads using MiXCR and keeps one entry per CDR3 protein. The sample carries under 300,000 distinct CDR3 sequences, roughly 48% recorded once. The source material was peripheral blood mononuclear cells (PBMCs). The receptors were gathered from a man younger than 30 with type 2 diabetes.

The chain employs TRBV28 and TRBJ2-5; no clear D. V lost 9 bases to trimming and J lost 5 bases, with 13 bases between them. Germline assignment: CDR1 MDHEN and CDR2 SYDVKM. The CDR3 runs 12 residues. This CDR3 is CASCRPEETQYF. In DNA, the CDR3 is TGTGCCAGTTGCCGACCGGAGGAGACCCAGTACTTC.

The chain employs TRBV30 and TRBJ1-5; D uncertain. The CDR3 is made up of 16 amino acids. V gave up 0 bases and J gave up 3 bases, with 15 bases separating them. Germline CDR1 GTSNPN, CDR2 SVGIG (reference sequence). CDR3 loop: CAWSVGFFVANQPQHF. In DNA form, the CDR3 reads TGTGCCTGGAGTGTAGGGTTTTTCGTCGCCAATCAGCCCCAGCATTTT.

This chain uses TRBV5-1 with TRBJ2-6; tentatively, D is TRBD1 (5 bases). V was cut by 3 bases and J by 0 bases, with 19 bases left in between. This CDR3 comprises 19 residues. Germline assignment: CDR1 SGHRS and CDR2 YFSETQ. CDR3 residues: CASSYPTAVISSGANVLTF. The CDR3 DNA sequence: TGCGCCAGCAGCTACCCGACAGCTGTCATTTCCTCTGGGGCCAACGTCCTGACTTTC.

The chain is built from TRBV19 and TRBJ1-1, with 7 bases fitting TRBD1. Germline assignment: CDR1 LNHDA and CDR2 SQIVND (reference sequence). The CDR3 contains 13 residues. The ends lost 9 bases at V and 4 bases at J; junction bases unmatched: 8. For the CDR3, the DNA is TGTGCCAGCAGCCGGGGACAGTCCACTGAAGCTTTCTTT. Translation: CASSRGQSTEAFF.

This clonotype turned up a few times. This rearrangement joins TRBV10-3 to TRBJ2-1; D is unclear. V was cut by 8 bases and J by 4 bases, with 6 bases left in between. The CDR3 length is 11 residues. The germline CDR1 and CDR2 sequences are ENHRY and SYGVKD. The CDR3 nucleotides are TGTGCCATCGGAGCTTACAATGAGCAGTTCTTC. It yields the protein CAIGAYNEQFF.

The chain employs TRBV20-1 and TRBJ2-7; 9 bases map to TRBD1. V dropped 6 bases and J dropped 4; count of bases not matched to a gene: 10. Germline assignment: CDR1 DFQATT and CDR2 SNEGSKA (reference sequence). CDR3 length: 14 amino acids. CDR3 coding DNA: TGCAGTGCGACCGGGACAGGGAGCCCGTACGAGCAGTACTTC. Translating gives CSATGTGSPYEQYF.

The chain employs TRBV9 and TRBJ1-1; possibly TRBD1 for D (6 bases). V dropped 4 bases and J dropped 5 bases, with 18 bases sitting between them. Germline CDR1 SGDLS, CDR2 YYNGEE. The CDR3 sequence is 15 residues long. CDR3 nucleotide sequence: TGTGCCAGCAGCTCCCGCGGGGGGCATCGAACTGAAGCTTTCTTT. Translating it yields CASSSRGGHRTEAFF.

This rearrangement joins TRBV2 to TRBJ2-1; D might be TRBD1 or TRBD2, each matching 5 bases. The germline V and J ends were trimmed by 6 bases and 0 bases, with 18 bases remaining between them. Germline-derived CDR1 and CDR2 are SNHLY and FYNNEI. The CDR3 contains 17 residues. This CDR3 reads CASRGDRDSGSYNEQFF. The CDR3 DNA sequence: TGTGCCAGCAGGGGGGACCGGGATTCTGGCTCCTACAATGAGCAGTTCTTC.

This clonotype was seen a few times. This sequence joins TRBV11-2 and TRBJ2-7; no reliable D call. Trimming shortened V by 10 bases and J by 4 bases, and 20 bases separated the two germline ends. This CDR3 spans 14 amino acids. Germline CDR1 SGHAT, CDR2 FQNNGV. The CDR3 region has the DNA TGTGCCATCCCAGGCGATCCCCCCCTTTACGAGCAGTACTTC. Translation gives CAIPGDPPLYEQYF. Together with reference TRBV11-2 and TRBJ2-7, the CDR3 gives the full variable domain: EAGVAQSPRYKIIEKRQSVAFWCNPISGHATLYWYQQILGQGPKLLIQFQNNGVVDDSQLPKDRFSAERLKGVDSTLKIQPAKLEDSAVYLCAIPGDPPLYEQYFGPGTRLTVT.

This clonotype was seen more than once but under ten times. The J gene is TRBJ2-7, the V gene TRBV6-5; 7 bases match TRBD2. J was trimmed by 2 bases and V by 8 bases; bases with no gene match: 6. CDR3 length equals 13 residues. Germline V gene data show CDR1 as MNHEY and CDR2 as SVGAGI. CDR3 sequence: CASQAGEAYEQYF. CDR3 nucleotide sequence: TGTGCCAGCCAGGCGGGGGAAGCCTACGAGCAGTACTTC.

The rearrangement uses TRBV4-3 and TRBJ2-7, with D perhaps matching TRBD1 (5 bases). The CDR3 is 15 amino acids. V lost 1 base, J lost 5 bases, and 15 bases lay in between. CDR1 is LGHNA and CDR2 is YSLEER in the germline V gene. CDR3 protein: CASSQGWGDQHEQYF. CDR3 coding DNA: TGCGCCAGCAGCCAAGGTTGGGGCGACCAACACGAGCAGTACTTC.

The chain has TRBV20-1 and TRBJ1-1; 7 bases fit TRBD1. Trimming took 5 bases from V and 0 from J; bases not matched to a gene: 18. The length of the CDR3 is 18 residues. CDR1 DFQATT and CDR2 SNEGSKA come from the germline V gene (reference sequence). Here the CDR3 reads CSASSPVDQGDLNTEAFF. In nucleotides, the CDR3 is TGCAGTGCTTCTTCCCCCGTGGACCAGGGGGACCTGAACACTGAAGCTTTCTTT.

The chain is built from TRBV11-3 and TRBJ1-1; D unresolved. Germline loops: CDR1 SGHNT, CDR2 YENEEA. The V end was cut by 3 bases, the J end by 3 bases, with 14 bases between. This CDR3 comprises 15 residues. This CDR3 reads CASSLSGHTDTEAFF. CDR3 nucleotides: TGTGCCAGCAGCTTGTCCGGGCACACCGACACTGAAGCTTTCTTT.

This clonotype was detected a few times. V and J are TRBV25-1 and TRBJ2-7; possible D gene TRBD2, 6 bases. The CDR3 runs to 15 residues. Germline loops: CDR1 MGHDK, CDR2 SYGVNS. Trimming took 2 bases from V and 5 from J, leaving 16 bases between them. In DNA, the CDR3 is TGTGCCAGCAGTGAAATGCGCGGGGTCGGACACGAGCAGTACTTC. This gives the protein CASSEMRGVGHEQYF.

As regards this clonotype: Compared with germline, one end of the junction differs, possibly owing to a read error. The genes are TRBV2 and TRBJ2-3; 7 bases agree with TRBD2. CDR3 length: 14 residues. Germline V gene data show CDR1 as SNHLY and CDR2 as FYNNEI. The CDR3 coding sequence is TGTGCCAGCAGGAGACTAGCTCGAACAGATACGAAGTATTTT. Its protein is CASRRLARTDTKYF.

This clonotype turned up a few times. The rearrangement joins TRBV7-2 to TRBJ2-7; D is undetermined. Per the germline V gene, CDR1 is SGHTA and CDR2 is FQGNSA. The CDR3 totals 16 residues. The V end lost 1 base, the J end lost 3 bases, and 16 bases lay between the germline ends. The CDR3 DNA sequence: TGTGCCAGCAGCTTAGTAGCTGGGTACCTGCACTACGAGCAGTACTTC. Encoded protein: CASSLVAGYLHYEQYF.

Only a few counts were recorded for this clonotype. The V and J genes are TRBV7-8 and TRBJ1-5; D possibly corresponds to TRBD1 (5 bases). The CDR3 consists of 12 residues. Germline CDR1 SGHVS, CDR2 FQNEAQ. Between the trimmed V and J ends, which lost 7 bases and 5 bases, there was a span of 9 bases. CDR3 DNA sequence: TGTGCCAGCACCCTAGGGGATCAGCCCCAGCATTTT. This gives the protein CASTLGDQPQHF.

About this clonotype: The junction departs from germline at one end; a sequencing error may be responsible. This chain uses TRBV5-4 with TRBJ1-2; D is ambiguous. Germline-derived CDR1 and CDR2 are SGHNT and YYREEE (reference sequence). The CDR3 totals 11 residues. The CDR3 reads CASSGNYGHTF. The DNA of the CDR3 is TGTGCCAGCAGCGGCAACTATGGCCACACCTTC.

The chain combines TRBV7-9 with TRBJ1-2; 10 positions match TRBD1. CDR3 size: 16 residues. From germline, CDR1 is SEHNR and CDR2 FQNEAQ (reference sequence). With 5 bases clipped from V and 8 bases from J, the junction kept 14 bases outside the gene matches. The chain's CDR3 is CASSPGTGVLVGGYTF. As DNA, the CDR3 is TGTGCCAGCAGCCCCGGGACAGGGGTCCTGGTGGGAGGCTACACCTTC. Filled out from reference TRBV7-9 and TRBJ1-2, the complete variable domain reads DTGVSQNPRHKITKRGQNVTFRCDPISEHNRLYWYRQTLGQGPEFLTYFQNEAQLEKSRLLSDRFSAERPKGSFSTLEIQRTEQGDSAMYLCASSPGTGVLVGGYTFGSGTRLTVV.

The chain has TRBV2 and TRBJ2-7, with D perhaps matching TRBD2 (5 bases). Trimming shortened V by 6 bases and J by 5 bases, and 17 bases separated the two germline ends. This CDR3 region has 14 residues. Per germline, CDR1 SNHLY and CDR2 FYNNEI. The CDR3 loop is CASSVGLLVDEQYF. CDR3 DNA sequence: TGTGCCAGCAGCGTAGGACTGTTGGTTGACGAGCAGTACTTC.

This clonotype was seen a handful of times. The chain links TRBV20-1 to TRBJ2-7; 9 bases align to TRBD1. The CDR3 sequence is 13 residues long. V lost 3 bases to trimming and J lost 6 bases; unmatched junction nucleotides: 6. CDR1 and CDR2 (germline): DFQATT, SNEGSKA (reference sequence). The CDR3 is CSASRDRASEQYF. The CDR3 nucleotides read TGCAGTGCTAGTCGGGACAGGGCTAGCGAGCAGTACTTC.

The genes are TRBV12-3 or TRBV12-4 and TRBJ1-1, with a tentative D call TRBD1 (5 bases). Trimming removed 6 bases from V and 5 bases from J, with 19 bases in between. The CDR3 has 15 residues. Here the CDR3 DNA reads TGTGCCAGCAGCGGTAGTGGGGGGGGGGAGACTGAAGCTTTCTTT. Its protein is CASSGSGGGETEAFF.

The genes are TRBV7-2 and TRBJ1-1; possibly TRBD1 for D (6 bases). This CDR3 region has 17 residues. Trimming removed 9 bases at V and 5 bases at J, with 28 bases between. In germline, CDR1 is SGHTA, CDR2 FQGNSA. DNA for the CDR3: TGTGCCAGTAGTAGGCAATGGGGGGCGTCGGAGAGGACTGAAGCTTTCTTT. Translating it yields CASSRQWGASERTEAFF.

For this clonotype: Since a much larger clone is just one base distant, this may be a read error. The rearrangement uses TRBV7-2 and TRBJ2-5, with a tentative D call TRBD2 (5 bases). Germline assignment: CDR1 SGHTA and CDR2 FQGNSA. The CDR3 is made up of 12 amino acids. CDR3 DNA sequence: TGTGCCGGCAGCTTAGCGCGGGAGACCCAGTACTTC. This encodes CAGSLARETQYF.

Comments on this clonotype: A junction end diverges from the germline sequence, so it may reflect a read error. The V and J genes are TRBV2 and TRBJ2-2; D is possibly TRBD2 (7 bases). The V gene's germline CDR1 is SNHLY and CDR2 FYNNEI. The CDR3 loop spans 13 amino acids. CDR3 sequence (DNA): TGCGCCAGCAGTGAGGGGGGGGCCGGGGAGCTGGTTTTT. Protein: CASSEGGAGELVF.

DNA of the CDR3: TGCGCCAGCAGCCCAGGACGGGCCTCCTACGAGCAGTACTTC. Amino acid sequence: CASSPGRASYEQYF. The chain combines TRBV5-1 with TRBJ2-7, with D hard to call. The CDR3 extends over 14 amino acids. Germline lookup yields CDR1 SGHRS and CDR2 YFSETQ. The ends were cut back, 4 bases at V and 0 bases at J, with 11 bases in the middle.

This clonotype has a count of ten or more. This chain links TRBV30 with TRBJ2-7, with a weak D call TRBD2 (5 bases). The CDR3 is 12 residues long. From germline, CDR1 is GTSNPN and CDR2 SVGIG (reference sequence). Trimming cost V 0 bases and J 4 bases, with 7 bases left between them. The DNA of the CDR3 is TGTGCCTGGAGTGTAGGCGGGTACGAGCAGTACTTC. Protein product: CAWSVGGYEQYF.

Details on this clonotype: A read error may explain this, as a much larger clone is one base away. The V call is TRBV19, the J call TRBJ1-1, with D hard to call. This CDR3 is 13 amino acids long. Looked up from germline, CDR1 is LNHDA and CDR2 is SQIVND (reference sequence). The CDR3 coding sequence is TGTGCCAGTAGTGTTCAGCCGAACACTGTAGCTTTCTTT. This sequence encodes CASSVQPNTVAFF.

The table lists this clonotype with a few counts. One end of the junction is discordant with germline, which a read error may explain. This CDR3 is CATSDLGTGPDTQYF. CDR3 coding DNA: TGCGCCACCAGTGACCTTGGGACAGGGCCAGATACGCAGTATTTT. The chain couples TRBV24-1 to TRBJ2-3, with 9 bases that match TRBD1. Germline V CDR1 and CDR2: KGHDR, SFDVKD. The CDR3 runs to 15 residues.

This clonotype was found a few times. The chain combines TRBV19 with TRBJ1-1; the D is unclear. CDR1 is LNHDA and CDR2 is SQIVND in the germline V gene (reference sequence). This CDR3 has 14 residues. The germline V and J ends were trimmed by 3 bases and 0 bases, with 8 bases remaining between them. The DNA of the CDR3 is TGTGCCAGTAGTATTTGGCAGATGAACACTGAAGCTTTCTTT. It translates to CASSIWQMNTEAFF.

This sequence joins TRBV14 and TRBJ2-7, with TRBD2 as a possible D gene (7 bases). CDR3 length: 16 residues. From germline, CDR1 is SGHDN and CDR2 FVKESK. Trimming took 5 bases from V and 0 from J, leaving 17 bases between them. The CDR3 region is CASSLGGGRSSYEQYF. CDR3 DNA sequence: TGTGCCAGCAGCTTAGGGGGAGGGAGGTCCTCCTACGAGCAGTACTTC.

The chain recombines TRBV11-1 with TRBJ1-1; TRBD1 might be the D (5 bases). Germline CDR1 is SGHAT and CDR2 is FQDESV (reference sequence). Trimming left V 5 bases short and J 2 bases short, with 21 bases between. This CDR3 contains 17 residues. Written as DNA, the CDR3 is TGTGCCAGCAGCCTCACTGGGGGTCGGTTGGGCAACACTGAAGCTTTCTTT. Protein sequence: CASSLTGGRLGNTEAFF.